This TCR beta chain derives from a study of blood T cell repertoires in COVID-19. Study at large: Some COVID-19 samples were acute and others convalescent; all came from the United States, Italy and Spain. In each case, the material was cDNA or gDNA derived from T cells, B-cell-depleted T cells, or PBMCs.

This clone was counted between two and nine times. Authors' processing steps: Reference gene primer amplification gave nucleated cell count estimates. The data were produced by immunoSEQ multiplex PCR, yet TCRdb's version contains in-frame clones alone and is incomplete. V, J and clone size were drawn from that table, and D and trimming were deduced from the DNA. This table holds about 120,000 clones, about 88% found once. V was trimmed by 1 base and J by 3 bases, leaving 13 bases between them. CDR3 length equals 15 residues. The germline V gene encodes CDR1 MNHNS and CDR2 SASEGT. The chain carries TRBV6-1 and TRBJ2-7; D might be TRBD1 (5 bases). The sequenced sample consisted of peripheral blood. The receptor was isolated from a middle-aged man with acute or convalescent COVID-19. The CDR3, as DNA: TGTGCCAGCAGTGAAGGGCCAGGGATAGTCTACGAGCAGTACTTC. Protein product: CASSEGPGIVYEQYF.